This TCR beta chain was identified in a study of shared clonotypes between healthy human individuals. About the research overall: Each donor contributed plates that comprised three CD4 naive, three CD4 memory, two CD8 naive and one CD8 memory.

The study's findings and limits: Larger estimated richness was generally recorded for naive subsets relative to memory subsets.

Samples underwent the assay at deep level. Sequenced by immunoSEQ multiplex PCR; TCRdb stores in-frame clones only, minus some. The table includes a few million clones, approximately 96% detected once. Regarding this clone: Antigen unknown.

The V gene lost 1 base and the J gene lost 2 bases, with 9 bases spanning the gap. The CDR3 has 14 residues. Germline CDR1 is MGHRA and CDR2 is YSYEKL. Negatively enriched CD4+ T cells were divided by CD45RA into naive and memory. Material: naive CD4+ T cells sorted from blood. Subset in this sample: CD45RA+ positively selected. The clonotype comes from a man in his late teens or twenties in good health. The chain combines TRBV4-1 with TRBJ2-7; D remains ambiguous. CDR3 sequence: CASSQVSQPYEQYF. CDR3 nucleotides: TGCGCCAGCAGCCAAGTCTCACAGCCCTACGAGCAGTACTTC.